This passage covers 27 T cell receptor beta chains from one sample sequenced in a study of T cells in Graves' hyperthyroidism and ophthalmopathy. RNA transcripts served as the template for amplifying TCR beta CDR3 regions. Researchers ran a first-round RT-PCR on the TCR CDR3 using the HTBI primer set. MiXCR, applied by TCRdb to the multiplex PCR reads, yields one record per CDR3 protein. The sample holds fewer than 250,000 distinct CDR3 sequences, roughly 15% seen once. The sequenced material came from blood. The receptors were sampled from a man aged 50-60 years with Graves' hyperthyroidism.

Points on this clonotype: A much more abundant neighbour one base away suggests this may be a read error. The chain couples TRBV20-1 to TRBJ2-3, with D possibly matching TRBD1 (6 bases). The length of the CDR3 is 17 residues. Trimming took off 5 bases at V and 4 bases at J, with 25 bases between the two ends. CDR1 is DFQATT and CDR2 is SNEGSKA in the germline V gene (reference sequence). The DNA of the CDR3 is TGCAGTGCTCATTTCTTAACGACAGGAAGTTTCGCAGATACGCAGTATTTT. Translated, it gives CSAHFLTTGSFADTQYF.

CDR3 nucleotide sequence: TGTGCCATCACCGGGACAGGGTCGGGCGAGCAGTACTTC. Its translation is CAITGTGSGEQYF. The chain is built from TRBV10-3 and TRBJ2-7; 9 nucleotides match TRBD1. The V and J ends lost 7 bases and 6 bases, in that order; junction bases with no gene match: 7. The germline V gene encodes CDR1 ENHRY and CDR2 SYGVKD. The CDR3 totals 13 residues.

The chain employs TRBV7-9 and TRBJ2-7, with 8 bases matching TRBD1. The germline CDR1 and CDR2 sequences are SEHNR and FQNEAQ (reference sequence). The ends lost 1 base at V and 2 bases at J; junction bases unmatched: 4. This CDR3 has 15 amino acids. The chain's CDR3 is CASSLGTGGTYEQYF. Here the CDR3 DNA reads TGTGCCAGCAGCTTAGGAACAGGGGGGACCTACGAGCAGTACTTC.

The genes are TRBV5-4 and TRBJ2-1, with 7 bases matching TRBD2. Losses at the gene ends were 0 bases for V and 6 bases for J; bases not matched to a gene: 6. CDR3 length: 15 residues. Germline CDR1 is SGHNT and CDR2 is YYREEE (reference sequence). As DNA, the CDR3 is TGTGCCAGCAGCTTGGGTGGCGGGAGATTCAATGAGCAGTTCTTC. This sequence encodes CASSLGGGRFNEQFF.

In this sample, this clonotype turned up a few times. The rearrangement links TRBV20-1 to TRBJ2-1; 8 bases map to TRBD2. After removal of 0 bases from V and 4 bases from J, the junction contained 23 bases not matched to a gene. The CDR3 runs to 21 residues. Germline values: CDR1 DFQATT, CDR2 SNEGSKA (reference sequence). The CDR3 here is CSARDYRDTLPRTGGYNEQFF. DNA for the CDR3: TGCAGTGCTAGAGACTACCGGGACACCCTCCCACGAACGGGAGGGTACAATGAGCAGTTCTTC.

V and J are TRBV7-2 and TRBJ2-4; a weak D match, TRBD1 (6 bases). The V gene lost 2 bases and the J gene lost 11 bases, with 16 bases spanning the gap. The CDR3 extends over 14 amino acids. Germline V lookup: CDR1 SGHTA, CDR2 FQGNSA. CDR3 loop: CASSLRGDRLFQYF. The DNA of the CDR3 is TGTGCCAGCAGCTTAAGGGGTGACAGGTTGTTTCAGTACTTC.

This clonotype was seen more than once but under ten times. This chain uses TRBV9 with TRBJ2-7; possibly TRBD2 for D (6 bases). This CDR3 is 14 amino acids long. Trimming cost V 4 bases and J 5 bases, with 16 bases left between them. CDR1 SGDLS and CDR2 YYNGEE come from the germline V gene. The CDR3 region is CASSFRGRPDEQYF. The CDR3 region has the DNA TGTGCCAGCAGCTTCAGAGGGAGGCCCGACGAGCAGTACTTC.

This clonotype has ten or more counts. The chain combines TRBV7-3 with TRBJ1-1; D is uncertain. V gave up 5 bases and J gave up 5 bases, with 12 bases separating them. Germline CDR1 reads SGHTA; CDR2 reads FQGTGA. The CDR3 length is 13 residues. The CDR3 bases are TGTGCCAGCAGCGAATTTCCGGGGACTGAAGCTTTCTTT. Encoded protein: CASSEFPGTEAFF. Drawing the rest from reference TRBV7-3 and TRBJ1-1, the complete variable domain is GAGVSQTPSNKVTEKGKYVELRCDPISGHTALYWYRQSLGQGPEFLIYFQGTGAADDSGLPNDRFFAVRPEGSVSTLKIQRTERGDSAVYLCASSEFPGTEAFFGQGTRLTVV.

A few counts support this clonotype. Relative to the germline gene, one junction end is altered; a read error may explain this. The chain carries TRBV5-1 and TRBJ2-7; 8 positions agree with TRBD2. Germline V gene sequence: CDR1 SGHRS, CDR2 YFSETQ. This CDR3 spans 16 amino acids. CDR3 region: CASSPPPGTSFYGQYF. The CDR3 DNA reads TGCGCCAGCAGCCCCCCACCCGGGACTAGTTTCTACGGGCAGTACTTC.

Regarding this clonotype: With a much larger clone just one base away, this may be a read error. The V gene is TRBV6-5, the J gene TRBJ1-2; D possibly corresponds to TRBD1 (6 bases). Germline V CDR1 and CDR2: MNHEY, SVGAGI. Trimming removed 0 bases at V and 6 bases at J, with 17 bases between. The CDR3 runs 16 residues. The CDR3 DNA sequence: TGTGCCAGCAGTTACTCGATTGGGAGGGGGACCCATGGCTACACCTTC. Residues: CASSYSIGRGTHGYTF.

This clonotype appeared many times. The chain uses TRBV20-1 and TRBJ2-1; 14 bases fit TRBD2. V was clipped by 5 bases and J by 1 base; unmatched bases: 13. CDR1 is DFQATT, CDR2 SNEGSKA, per germline (reference sequence). The CDR3 extends over 19 amino acids. CDR3 residues: CSAVPGLAGEWGSYNEQFF. The CDR3 nucleotides read TGCAGTGCTGTACCGGGACTAGCGGGGGAATGGGGGTCCTACAATGAGCAGTTCTTC.

This clonotype was picked up many times. The genes are TRBV6-2 or TRBV6-3 and TRBJ2-1; 13 nucleotides align to TRBD2. Trimming at V came to 7 bases and at J to 4 bases, leaving 7 bases not matched to a gene. CDR1 is MNHEY and CDR2 is SVGEGT in the germline V gene. This CDR3 region has 16 residues. CDR3 amino acids: CASTTSGRAGYNEQFF. The CDR3 region has the DNA TGTGCCAGCACTACTAGCGGGAGGGCCGGTTACAATGAGCAGTTCTTC.

This clonotype was seen only a few times. V usage is TRBV6-4 and J usage is TRBJ2-1, with a possible D match to TRBD2 (6 bases). V was cut by 5 bases and J by 5 bases, with 10 bases left in between. CDR1 is MRHNA, CDR2 SNTAGT, per germline. CDR3 length: 13 residues. The CDR3 sequence: CASSPSEHNEQFF. DNA for the CDR3: TGTGCCAGCAGTCCTAGCGAGCACAATGAGCAGTTCTTC.

The V gene is TRBV5-4, the J gene TRBJ2-1, with 9 bases lining up with TRBD1. The ends lost 4 bases at V and 4 bases at J; junction bases unmatched: 6. The germline V gene encodes CDR1 SGHNT and CDR2 YYREEE (reference sequence). The CDR3 is made up of 15 amino acids. Here the CDR3 reads CASSLGDRDYNEQFF. Written as DNA, the CDR3 is TGTGCCAGCAGCCTTGGGGACAGGGATTACAATGAGCAGTTCTTC.

In its sample, this clonotype was seen a few times. The chain recombines TRBV9 with TRBJ1-1; 9 bases map to TRBD1. This CDR3 is 14 amino acids long. V was clipped by 4 bases and J by 6 bases; unmatched bases: 7. Germline-derived CDR1 and CDR2 are SGDLS and YYNGEE. The CDR3 bases are TGTGCCAGCAGCATAGGACAGGGGAGCGCTGAAGCTTTCTTT. This encodes CASSIGQGSAEAFF.

The sample holds many counts of this clonotype. The chain carries TRBV28 and TRBJ1-4, with 10 bases fitting TRBD1. CDR3 length: 14 amino acids. The V gene end was trimmed by 5 bases and the J gene end by 9 bases; junction bases not matched to a gene: 6. CDR1 is MDHEN and CDR2 is SYDVKM in the germline V gene. CDR3 bases: TGTGCCAGCAGTCCGGGGACAGGGGTGAAAAAACTGTTTTTT. Residues: CASSPGTGVKKLFF.

This clonotype was counted at least ten times. This chain links TRBV28 with TRBJ2-2, with 8 positions matching TRBD1. Germline V gives CDR1 MDHEN, CDR2 SYDVKM. This CDR3 region has 15 residues. V gave up 6 bases and J gave up 2 bases; unmatched junction bases: 5. This CDR3 is CASSKGQENTGELFF. The CDR3 nucleotides read TGTGCCAGCAGCAAGGGACAGGAAAACACCGGGGAGCTGTTTTTT.

There are many counts of this clonotype. The rearrangement joins TRBV28 to TRBJ2-7; 11 bases are shared with TRBD1. The germline CDR1 and CDR2 sequences are MDHEN and SYDVKM. The CDR3 loop spans 13 amino acids. V lost 7 bases to trimming and J lost 5 bases; unmatched junction nucleotides: 4. In nucleotides, the CDR3 is TGTGCCAGCATCCGGACAGGGGGCCACGAGCAGTACTTC. Translated, it gives CASIRTGGHEQYF.

This clonotype has a handful of counts. The chain links TRBV3-1 to TRBJ1-6; D possibly corresponds to TRBD1 (6 bases). Per germline, CDR1 LGHDT and CDR2 YNNKEL (reference sequence). V was cut by 3 bases and J by 10 bases, with 25 bases left in between. This CDR3 is 18 amino acids long. CDR3 sequence: CASSQIPGSEGQGSPLHF. The CDR3 DNA is TGTGCCAGCAGCCAGATCCCGGGATCCGAGGGCCAGGGGTCACCCCTCCACTTT.

Ten or more counts support this clonotype. The chain combines TRBV30 with TRBJ2-1; perhaps TRBD2 as D (5 bases). V shed 2 bases and J shed 6 bases, with 17 bases lying between them. The CDR3 is made up of 15 amino acids. Germline CDR1 and CDR2: GTSNPN and SVGIG (reference sequence). The CDR3 nucleotides are TGTGCCTGGAGTTTGGCGGGTCCCTTCGCCAATGAGCAGTTCTTC. It yields the protein CAWSLAGPFANEQFF. The full variable domain, in which reference TRBV30 and TRBJ2-1 provide the parts outside the CDR3, is SQTIHQWPATLVQPVGSPLSLECTVEGTSNPNLYWYRQAAGRGLQLLFYSVGIGQISSEVPQNLSASRPQDRQFILSSKKLLLSDSGFYLCAWSLAGPFANEQFFGPGTRLTVL.

This clonotype is a singleton in its sample. The chain employs TRBV27 and TRBJ2-5; TRBD1 agrees at 8 bases. This CDR3 is 16 amino acids long. Germline V gives CDR1 MNHEY, CDR2 SMNVEV (reference sequence). Unmatched junction bases numbered 13, after V lost 7 bases and J lost 3 bases. The CDR3 protein is CASNTTPLDREETQYF. In DNA, the CDR3 is TGTGCCAGCAATACGACACCTCTGGACAGGGAAGAGACCCAGTACTTC.

In this sample, this clonotype turned up a few times. The chain couples TRBV19 to TRBJ1-4; possibly TRBD1 for D (6 bases). Trimming shortened V by 4 bases and J by 7 bases, and 13 bases separated the two germline ends. The CDR3 runs to 14 residues. Germline CDR1 reads LNHDA; CDR2 reads SQIVND (reference sequence). The CDR3 DNA reads TGTGCCAGTAGTACAGGGGCGGCGGGTGAAAAACTGTTTTTT. Amino acid sequence: CASSTGAAGEKLFF.

The chain is built from TRBV7-9 and TRBJ1-4; unclear D gene. Looked up from germline, CDR1 is SEHNR and CDR2 is FQNEAQ (reference sequence). The CDR3 covers 14 residues. V was trimmed by 5 bases and J by 8 bases, leaving 15 bases between them. The CDR3 region has the DNA TGTGCCAGCAGCCAACTACTAGGGTACGAAAAACTGTTTTTT. Translated: CASSQLLGYEKLFF.

At least ten counts were recorded for this clonotype. This rearrangement joins TRBV11-2 to TRBJ1-1, with 9 bases that match TRBD1. The germline V gene encodes CDR1 SGHAT and CDR2 FQNNGV. The CDR3 is 14 amino acids. J gave up 4 bases and V 1 base, and 1 base lay outside the gene matches. CDR3 coding DNA: TGTGCCAGCAGCTTAGCGGGACAGGGCACTGAAGCTTTCTTT. It encodes CASSLAGQGTEAFF.

This clonotype was counted a few times. This sequence joins TRBV10-2 and TRBJ2-5; D is ambiguous. Per the germline V gene, CDR1 is WSHSY and CDR2 is SAAADI. V was shortened by 6 bases and J by 5 bases, with 10 bases between the two germline ends. The CDR3 spans 12 residues. The CDR3 loop is CASSGFEETQYF. CDR3 DNA: TGCGCCAGCAGCGGATTCGAGGAGACCCAGTACTTC.

The sample holds a few counts of this clonotype. This chain links TRBV5-1 with TRBJ2-5, with D possibly matching TRBD1 (8 bases). The V end lost 0 bases, the J end lost 5 bases, and 14 bases lay between the germline ends. The CDR3 is 15 residues long. CDR1 is SGHRS and CDR2 is YFSETQ in the germline V gene. The CDR3 is CASSLVGQGGETQYF. The DNA of the CDR3 is TGCGCCAGCAGCTTGGTTGGACAGGGAGGGGAGACCCAGTACTTC.

This clonotype was recorded many times. The chain links TRBV7-9 to TRBJ2-7, with D perhaps TRBD1 (6 bases). This CDR3 is 14 amino acids long. With 5 bases removed from V and 5 bases from J, the gap between germline ends came to 16 bases. CDR1 and CDR2 (germline): SEHNR, FQNEAQ (reference sequence). CDR3 loop: CASSPPDRRDEQYF. CDR3 sequence (DNA): TGTGCCAGCAGCCCGCCGGACAGACGGGACGAGCAGTACTTC.